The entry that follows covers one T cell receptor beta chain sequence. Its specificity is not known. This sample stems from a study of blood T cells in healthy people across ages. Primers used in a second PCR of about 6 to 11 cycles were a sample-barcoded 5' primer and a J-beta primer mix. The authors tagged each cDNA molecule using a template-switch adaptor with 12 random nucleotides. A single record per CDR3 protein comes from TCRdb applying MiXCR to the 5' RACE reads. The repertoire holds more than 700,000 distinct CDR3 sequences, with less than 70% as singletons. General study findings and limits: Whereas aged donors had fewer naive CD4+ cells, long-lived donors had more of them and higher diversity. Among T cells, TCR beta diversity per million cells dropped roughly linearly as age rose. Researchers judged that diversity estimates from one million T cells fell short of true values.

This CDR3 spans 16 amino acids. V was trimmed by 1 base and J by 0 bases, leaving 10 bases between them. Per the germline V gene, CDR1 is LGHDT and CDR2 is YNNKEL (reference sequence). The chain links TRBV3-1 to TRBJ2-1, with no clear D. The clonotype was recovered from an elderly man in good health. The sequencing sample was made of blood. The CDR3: CASSQVGSTSYNEQFF. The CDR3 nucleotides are TGTGCCAGCAGCCAAGTTGGATCCACCTCCTACAATGAGCAGTTCTTC.